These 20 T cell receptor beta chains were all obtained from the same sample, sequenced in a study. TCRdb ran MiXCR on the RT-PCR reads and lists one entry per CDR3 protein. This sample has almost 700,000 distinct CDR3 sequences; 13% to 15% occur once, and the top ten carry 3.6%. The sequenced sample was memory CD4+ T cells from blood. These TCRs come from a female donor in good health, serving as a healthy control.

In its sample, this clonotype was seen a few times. The CDR3 sequence is CASSQVMPRGESPLHF. Written as DNA, the CDR3 is TGTGCCAGCAGCCAAGTTATGCCCAGGGGGGAATCACCCCTCCACTTT. The rearrangement joins TRBV4-2 to TRBJ1-6; 7 bases fit TRBD1. CDR1 is LGHNA, CDR2 YNFKEQ, per germline. Trimming at V came to 1 base and at J to 10 bases, leaving 10 bases not matched to a gene. The CDR3 is made up of 16 amino acids.

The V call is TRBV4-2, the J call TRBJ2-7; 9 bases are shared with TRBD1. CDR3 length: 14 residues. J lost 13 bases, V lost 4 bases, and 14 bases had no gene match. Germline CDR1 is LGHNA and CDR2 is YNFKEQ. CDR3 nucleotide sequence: TGTGCCAGCAGCCCCCCCGGGACAGGGTACGGGCACTACTTC. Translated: CASSPPGTGYGHYF.

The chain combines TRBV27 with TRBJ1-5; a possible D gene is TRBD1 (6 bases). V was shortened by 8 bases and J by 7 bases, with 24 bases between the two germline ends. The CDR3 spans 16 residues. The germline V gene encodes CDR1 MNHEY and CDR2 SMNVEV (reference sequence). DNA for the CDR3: TGTGCCAGCGCCCAAATATGGGGGGCCTTGGGGCAGCCCCAGCATTTT. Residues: CASAQIWGALGQPQHF.

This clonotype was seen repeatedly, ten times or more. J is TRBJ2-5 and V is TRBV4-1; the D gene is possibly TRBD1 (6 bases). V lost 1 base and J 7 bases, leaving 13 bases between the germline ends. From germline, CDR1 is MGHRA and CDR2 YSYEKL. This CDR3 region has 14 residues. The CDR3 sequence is CASSQGGDKATQYF. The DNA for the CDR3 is TGCGCCAGCAGCCAAGGAGGGGACAAAGCGACCCAGTACTTC.

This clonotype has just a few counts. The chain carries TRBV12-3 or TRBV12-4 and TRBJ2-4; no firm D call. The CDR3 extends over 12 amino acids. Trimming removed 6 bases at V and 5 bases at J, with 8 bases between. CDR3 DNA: TGTGCCAGCAGCCTCACTCAAAACATTCAGTACTTC. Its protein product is CASSLTQNIQYF.

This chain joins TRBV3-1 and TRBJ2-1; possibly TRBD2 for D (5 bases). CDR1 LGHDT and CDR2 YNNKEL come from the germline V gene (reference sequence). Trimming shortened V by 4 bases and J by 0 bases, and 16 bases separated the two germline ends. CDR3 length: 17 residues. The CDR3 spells CASSPRERHGSYNEQFF. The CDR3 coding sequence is TGTGCCAGCAGCCCACGGGAACGGCACGGCTCCTACAATGAGCAGTTCTTC.

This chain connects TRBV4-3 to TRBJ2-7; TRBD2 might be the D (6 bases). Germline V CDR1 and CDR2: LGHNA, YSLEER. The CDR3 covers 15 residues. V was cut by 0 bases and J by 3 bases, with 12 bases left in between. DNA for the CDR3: TGCGCCAGCAGCCAAGATCTAGCGAGACGCTACGAGCAGTACTTC. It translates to CASSQDLARRYEQYF.

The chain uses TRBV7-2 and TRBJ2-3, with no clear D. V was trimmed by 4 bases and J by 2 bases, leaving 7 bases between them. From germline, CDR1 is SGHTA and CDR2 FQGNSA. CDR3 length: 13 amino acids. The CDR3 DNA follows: TGTGCCAGCAGCTCAGTGAACACAGATACGCAGTATTTT. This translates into CASSSVNTDTQYF. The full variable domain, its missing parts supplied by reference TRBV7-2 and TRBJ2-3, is GAGVSQSPSNKVTEKGKDVELRCDPISGHTALYWYRQSLGQGLEFLIYFQGNSAPDKSGLPSDRFSAERTGGSVSTLTIQRTQQEDSAVYLCASSSVNTDTQYFGPGTRLTVL.

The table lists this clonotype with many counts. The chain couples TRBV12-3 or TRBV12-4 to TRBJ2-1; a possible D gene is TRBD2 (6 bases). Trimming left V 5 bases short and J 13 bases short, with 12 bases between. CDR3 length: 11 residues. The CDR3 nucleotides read TGTGCCAGCAGTAGGATGGGGACTCAGTTCTTC. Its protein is CASSRMGTQFF.

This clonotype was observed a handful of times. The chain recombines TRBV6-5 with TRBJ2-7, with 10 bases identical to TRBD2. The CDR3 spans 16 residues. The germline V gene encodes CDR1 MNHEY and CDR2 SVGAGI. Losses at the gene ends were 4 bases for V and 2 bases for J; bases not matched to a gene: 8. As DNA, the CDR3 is TGTGCCAGCAGTTGGGGCCTGAGCGGGGGGGCCTACGAGCAGTACTTC. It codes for CASSWGLSGGAYEQYF.

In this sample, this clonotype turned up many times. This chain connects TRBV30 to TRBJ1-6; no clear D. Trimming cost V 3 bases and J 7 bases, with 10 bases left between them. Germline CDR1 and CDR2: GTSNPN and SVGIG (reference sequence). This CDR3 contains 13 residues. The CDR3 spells CAWRYERNSPLHF. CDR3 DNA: TGTGCCTGGAGATATGAGAGGAATTCACCCCTCCACTTT.

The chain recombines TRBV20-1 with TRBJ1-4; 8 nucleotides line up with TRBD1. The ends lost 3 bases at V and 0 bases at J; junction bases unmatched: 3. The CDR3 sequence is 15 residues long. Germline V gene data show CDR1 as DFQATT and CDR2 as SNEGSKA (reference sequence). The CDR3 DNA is TGCAGTGCTAGTTCAGGGGGCACAACTAATGAAAAACTGTTTTTT. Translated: CSASSGGTTNEKLFF.

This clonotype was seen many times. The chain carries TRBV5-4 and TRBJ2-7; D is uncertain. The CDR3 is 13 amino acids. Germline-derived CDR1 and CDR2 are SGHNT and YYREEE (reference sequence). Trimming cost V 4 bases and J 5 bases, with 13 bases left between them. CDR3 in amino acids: CASSRGRADEQYF. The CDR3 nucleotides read TGTGCCAGCAGCCGCGGCAGAGCCGACGAGCAGTACTTC.

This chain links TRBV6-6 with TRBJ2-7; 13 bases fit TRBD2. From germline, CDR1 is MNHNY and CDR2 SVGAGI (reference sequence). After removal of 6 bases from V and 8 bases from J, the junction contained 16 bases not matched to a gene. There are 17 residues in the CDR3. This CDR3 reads CASSPLDSGLAGYKQYF. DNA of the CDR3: TGTGCCAGCAGCCCGTTAGATTCGGGACTAGCGGGGTACAAGCAGTACTTC.

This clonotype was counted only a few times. CDR3 sequence: CASRGQGPTEAFF. The CDR3 DNA is TGTGCCAGCAGAGGACAGGGTCCCACTGAAGCTTTCTTT. The chain carries TRBV12-3 or TRBV12-4 and TRBJ1-1, with 8 bases identical to TRBD1. The ends lost 6 bases at V and 4 bases at J; junction bases unmatched: 4. This CDR3 comprises 13 residues.

Here the CDR3 reads CASSQQIQETQYF. Written as DNA, the CDR3 is TGTGCCAGCAGCCAGCAGATACAAGAGACCCAGTACTTC. The chain is built from TRBV14 and TRBJ2-5; no reliable D call. Germline V lookup: CDR1 SGHDN, CDR2 FVKESK. The CDR3 length is 13 residues. V shed 3 bases and J shed 2 bases, with 7 bases lying between them. Supplemented by reference TRBV14 and TRBJ2-5, the full variable domain reads EAGVTQFPSHSVIEKGQTVTLRCDPISGHDNLYWYRRVMGKEIKFLLHFVKESKQDESGMPNNRFLAERTGGTYSTLKVQPAELEDSGVYFCASSQQIQETQYFGPGTRLLVL.

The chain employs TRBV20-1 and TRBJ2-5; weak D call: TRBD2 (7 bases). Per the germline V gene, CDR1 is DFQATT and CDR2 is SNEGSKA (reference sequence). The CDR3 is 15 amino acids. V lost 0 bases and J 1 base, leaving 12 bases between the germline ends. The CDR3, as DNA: TGCAGTGCTAGAGATTGGGGAGGGGGCCAAGAGACCCAGTACTTC. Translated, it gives CSARDWGGGQETQYF.

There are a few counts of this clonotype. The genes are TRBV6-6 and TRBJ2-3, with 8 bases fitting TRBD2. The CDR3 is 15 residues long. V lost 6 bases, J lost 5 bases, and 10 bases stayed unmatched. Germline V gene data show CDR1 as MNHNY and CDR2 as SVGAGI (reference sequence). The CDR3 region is CASSPGGGRRDTQYF. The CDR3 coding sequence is TGTGCCAGCAGCCCCGGGGGGGGACGGAGAGATACGCAGTATTTT.

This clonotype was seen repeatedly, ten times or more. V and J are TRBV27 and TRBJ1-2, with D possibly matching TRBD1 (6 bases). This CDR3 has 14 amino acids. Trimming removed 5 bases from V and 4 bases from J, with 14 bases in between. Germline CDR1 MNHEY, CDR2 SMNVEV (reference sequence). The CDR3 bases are TGTGCCAGCAGTAAGAGACAGGAGAGCTATGGCTACACCTTC. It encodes CASSKRQESYGYTF.

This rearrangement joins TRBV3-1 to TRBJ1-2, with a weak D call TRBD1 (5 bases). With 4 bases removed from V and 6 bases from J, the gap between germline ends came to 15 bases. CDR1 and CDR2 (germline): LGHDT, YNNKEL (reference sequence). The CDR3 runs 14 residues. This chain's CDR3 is CASSRFRGGDGYTF. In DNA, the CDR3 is TGTGCCAGCAGCCGCTTCCGGGGAGGGGATGGCTACACCTTC. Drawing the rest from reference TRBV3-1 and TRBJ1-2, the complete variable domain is DTAVSQTPKYLVTQMGNDKSIKCEQNLGHDTMYWYKQDSKKFLKIMFSYNNKELIINETVPNRFSPKSPDKAHLNLHINSLELGDSAVYFCASSRFRGGDGYTFGSGTRLTVV.